This is a list of T cell receptor beta chains from one sample in a study of cytomegalovirus exposure and HLA in healthy donors. This table comes from immunoSEQ multiplex PCR, and its TCRdb copy is limited to in-frame clones, with some not included. The sample lists approximately 100,000 clones, approximately 80% occurring once. Sequenced: PBMCs. These receptors all come from a man in his forties or fifties in good health and CMV-seronegative. Both conserved end residues are part of each CDR3. D genes are given only for firm matches. Only part of the rows carry a size: once, few, many, or a class if the clone is expanded.

d_gene,j_gene,v_gene,abundance,CDR3aa,CDR3nt
TRBD1,TRBJ1-6,TRBV2,NA,CASSEDRGGSPLHF,TGTGCCAGCAGTGAGGACAGGGGCGGGTCACCCCTCCACTTT
NA,TRBJ1-4,TRBV9,NA,CASSASGIATNEKLFF,TGTGCCAGCAGCGCCTCAGGGATCGCGACTAATGAAAAACTGTTTTTT
TRBD2,TRBJ2-1,TRBV11-2,NA,CASSLGLAGGPRDEQFF,TGTGCCAGCAGCTTAGGACTAGCGGGGGGGCCGAGGGATGAGCAGTTCTTC
NA,TRBJ1-3,TRBV6-1,NA,CASPRDTGNTIYF,TGTGCCAGCCCCCGGGACACTGGAAACACCATATATTTT
TRBD2,TRBJ2-5,TRBV19,NA,CASSVTSRETQYF,TGTGCCAGTAGTGTGACTAGCCGGGAGACCCAGTACTTC
NA,TRBJ2-3,TRBV5-6,NA,CASSLFGRDTDTQYF,TGTGCCAGCAGCTTGTTCGGCAGGGACACAGATACGCAGTATTTT
NA,TRBJ1-3,TRBV19,NA,CASSIAGTGNTIYF,TGTGCCAGTAGTATAGCAGGGACTGGAAACACCATATATTTT
NA,TRBJ1-2,TRBV28,few,CASSLFGQYYGYTF,TGTGCCAGCAGTTTATTCGGACAGTACTATGGCTACACCTTC
TRBD1,TRBJ2-1,TRBV6-1,NA,CASSEMPGTGIRNEQFF,TGTGCCAGCAGTGAAATGCCAGGGACAGGGATTCGCAATGAGCAGTTCTTC
NA,TRBJ2-2,TRBV7-3,NA,CASSLRASGELFF,TGTGCCAGCAGCTTAAGAGCGTCCGGGGAGCTGTTTTTT
NA,TRBJ2-2,TRBV6-5,NA,CASSYSRGTGELFF,TGTGCCAGCAGTTACTCGAGAGGCACCGGGGAGCTGTTTTTT
NA,TRBJ1-1,TRBV5-6,NA,CASTRGLNTEAFF,TGTGCCAGCACCCGGGGGTTGAACACTGAAGCTTTCTTT
TRBD1,TRBJ1-4,TRBV4-1,NA,CASSSDRGPTNEKLFF,TGCGCCAGCAGCTCCGACAGGGGGCCAACTAATGAAAAACTGTTTTTT
NA,TRBJ2-5,TRBV27,NA,CASSSRVQETQYF,TGTGCCAGCAGTTCCAGGGTGCAAGAGACCCAGTACTTC
NA,TRBJ1-1,TRBV6-1,NA,CASRPTVNTEAFF,TGTGCCAGCAGACCCACGGTGAACACTGAAGCTTTCTTT
NA,TRBJ2-1,TRBV11-3,NA,CASSLGFWGGTSNEQFF,TGTGCCAGCAGCTTAGGATTCTGGGGGGGGACATCAAATGAGCAGTTCTTC
TRBD2,TRBJ2-3,TRBV4-1,NA,CASSQSQTGGPGDTQYF,TGCGCCAGCAGCCAGTCTCAGACGGGGGGGCCCGGAGATACGCAGTATTTT
NA,TRBJ2-2,TRBV19,NA,CASSAGAGTGELFF,TGTGCCAGTTCCGCGGGGGCGGGCACCGGGGAGCTGTTTTTT
TRBD1,TRBJ1-4,TRBV5-1,NA,CASSSLTGVSEKLFF,TGCGCCAGCAGCTCCTTAACAGGGGTCAGCGAAAAACTGTTTTTT
NA,TRBJ2-3,TRBV30,NA,CAWTRTRTDTQYF,TGTGCCTGGACCCGGACTCGCACAGATACGCAGTATTTT
TRBD1,TRBJ1-4,TRBV2,once,CASDRDGIESEKLFF,TGTGCCAGCGACAGGGACGGTATTGAGAGTGAAAAACTGTTTTTT
TRBD2,TRBJ2-1,TRBV9,NA,CASSAKLAGGPFEQFF,TGTGCCAGCAGCGCCAAACTAGCGGGGGGGCCTTTTGAGCAGTTCTTC
NA,TRBJ1-4,TRBV2,NA,CASKGEWGGKLFF,TGTGCCAGCAAAGGGGAGTGGGGGGGAAAACTGTTTTTT
TRBD2,TRBJ2-3,TRBV7-7,NA,CASSLGGSGGAGDTQYF,TGTGCCAGCAGCTTAGGAGGTAGCGGGGGGGCAGGAGATACGCAGTATTTT
NA,TRBJ2-3,TRBV28,NA,CASSLTSGTDTQYF,TGTGCCAGCAGCCTTACCTCCGGGACAGATACGCAGTATTTT